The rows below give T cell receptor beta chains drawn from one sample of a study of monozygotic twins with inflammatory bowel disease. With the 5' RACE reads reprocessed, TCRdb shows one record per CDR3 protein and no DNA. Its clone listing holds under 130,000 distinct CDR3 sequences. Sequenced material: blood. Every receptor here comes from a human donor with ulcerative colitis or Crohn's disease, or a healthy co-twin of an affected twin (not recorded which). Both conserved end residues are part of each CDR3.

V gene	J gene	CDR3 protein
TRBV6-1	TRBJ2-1	CASSVPGLANNEQFF
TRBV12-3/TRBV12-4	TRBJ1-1	CASSLRISADTEAFF
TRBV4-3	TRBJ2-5	CASSQDLRGLETQYF
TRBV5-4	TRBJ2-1	CASQEEVGGARNEQFF
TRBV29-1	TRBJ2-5	CSVSRTGVTETQYF
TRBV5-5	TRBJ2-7	CASATRFLPYEQYF
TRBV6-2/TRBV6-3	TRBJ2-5	CASSYFGETQYF
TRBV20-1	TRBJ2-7	CSARGGAEDSYEQYF
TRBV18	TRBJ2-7	CASSPSEGVSSYEQYF
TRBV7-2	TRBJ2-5	CASSPRQGVGETQYF
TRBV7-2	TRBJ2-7	CASSLGGAGATYEQYF
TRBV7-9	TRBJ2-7	CASTVTYEQYF
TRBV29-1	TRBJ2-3	CSVSKGLAGRVLGDTQYF
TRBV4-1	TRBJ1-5	CASSQDWTTNQPQHF
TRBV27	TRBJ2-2	CASSTTSGRHGELFF
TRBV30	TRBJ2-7	CAWSLQGYTYEQYF
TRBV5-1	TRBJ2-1	CASSLGLAEYNEQFF
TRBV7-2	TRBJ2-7	CASSSGHLYEQYF
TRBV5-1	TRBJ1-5	CASSLDGTVGRPQHF
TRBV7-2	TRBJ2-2	CASSDSGELFF
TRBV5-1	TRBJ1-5	CASSLQGSEPQHF
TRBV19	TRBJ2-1	CASSATGTGYNEQFF
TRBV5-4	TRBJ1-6	CASSWDRTDSPLHF
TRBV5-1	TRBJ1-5	CASSWEGSHQPQHF
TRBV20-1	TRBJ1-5	CSARGDILLNQPQHF
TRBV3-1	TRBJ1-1	CASRPGDRKWNTEAFF
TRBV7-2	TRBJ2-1	CASSPHSGRAYEQFF
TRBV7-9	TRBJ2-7	CASSLGEASEQYF
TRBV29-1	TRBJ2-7	CSVAEDRYEQYF
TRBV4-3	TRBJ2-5	CASTQVGRTGKQETQYF
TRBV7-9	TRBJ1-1	CASRGQVNTEAFF
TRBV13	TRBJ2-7	CASGPRTDYEQYF
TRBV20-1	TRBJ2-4	CSAREPIGTQRGQYF